The source of this T cell receptor (beta chain) is a study of cytomegalovirus exposure and HLA in healthy donors. The PCR made use of 60 Vbeta and 13 Jbeta primers. Here immunoSEQ multiplex PCR was the method, and the copy in TCRdb shows in-frame clones only, minus some. The sample lists under 100,000 clones; around 80% were seen once. A few counts support this clone. Per the germline V gene, CDR1 is LNHNV and CDR2 is YYDKDF (reference sequence). V was pared by 1 base and J by 11 bases, with 11 bases between. The CDR3 contains 13 residues. The material sequenced was PBMCs. This receptor was identified in a human donor in good health. V and J are TRBV15 and TRBJ1-4; possible D gene TRBD1, 5 bases. CDR3 protein: CATSRVGVKKLFF. CDR3 sequence (DNA): TGTGCCACCAGCAGAGTAGGGGTTAAGAAACTGTTTTTT.